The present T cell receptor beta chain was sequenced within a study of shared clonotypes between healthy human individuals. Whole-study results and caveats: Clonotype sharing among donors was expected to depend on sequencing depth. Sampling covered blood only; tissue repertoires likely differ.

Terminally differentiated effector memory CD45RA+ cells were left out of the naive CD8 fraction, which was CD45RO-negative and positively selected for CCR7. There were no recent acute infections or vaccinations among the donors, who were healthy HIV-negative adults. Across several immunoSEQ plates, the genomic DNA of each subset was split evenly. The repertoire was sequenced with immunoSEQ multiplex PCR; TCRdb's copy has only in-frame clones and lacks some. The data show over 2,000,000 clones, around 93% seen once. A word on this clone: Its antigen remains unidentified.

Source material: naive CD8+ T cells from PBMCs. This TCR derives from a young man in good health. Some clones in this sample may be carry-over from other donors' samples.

The CDR3 DNA reads as TGTGCCAGCAGCGTATCCACGGGACACCGGTCCACCTACGAGCAGTACTTC. It codes for CASSVSTGHRSTYEQYF. The gene calls are TRBV9 and TRBJ2-7; D might be TRBD1 (6 bases). Per the germline V gene, CDR1 is SGDLS and CDR2 is YYNGEE. This CDR3 is 17 amino acids long. The V gene lost 1 base and the J gene lost 2 bases, with 19 bases spanning the gap. Variable domain in full (rest from reference TRBV9 and TRBJ2-7): DSGVTQTPKHLITATGQRVTLRCSPRSGDLSVYWYQQSLDQGLQFLIQYYNGEERAKGNILERFSAQQFPDLHSELNLSSLELGDSALYFCASSVSTGHRSTYEQYFGPGTRLTVT.